These T cell receptor beta chains were read from a single sample in a study of blood T cell repertoires in COVID-19. Assay: immunoSEQ multiplex PCR; the TCRdb copy retains only in-frame clones and omits some. The top ten hold roughly 0.69% of the sample, which has around 230,000 clones, roughly nine tenths seen once. The sample was peripheral blood. These receptors all come from a man aged 35 to 55 with acute or convalescent COVID-19. The CDR3 runs from the conserved cysteine through the conserved F or W. Fields, in order: J gene, V gene, clone size, D gene, CDR3 DNA, CDR3 protein. The D gene is left open where the match is weak. Where a row states a size, it is once, few, many or the class of an expanded clone; other rows omit it.

J: TRBJ1-1
V: TRBV24-1
size: .
D: .
DNA: TGTGCCACCAGCAGGGACTTGTTTGGTGGAGCTTTCTTT
CDR3: CATSRDLFGGAFF

J: TRBJ2-1
V: TRBV5-1
size: .
D: .
DNA: TGCGCCAGCAGCTTCCAGGGTAGGCCTAATGAGCAGTTCTTC
CDR3: CASSFQGRPNEQFF

J: TRBJ2-1
V: TRBV3-1/TRBV3-2
size: .
D: TRBD2
DNA: TGTGCCAGCAGCCAAGATCTAGCGGGACTTTACAATGAGCAGTTCTTC
CDR3: CASSQDLAGLYNEQFF

J: TRBJ1-1
V: TRBV28
size: once
D: TRBD1
DNA: TGTGCCAGCAGCCGAGGACAGGGCACTGAAGCTTTCTTT
CDR3: CASSRGQGTEAFF

J: TRBJ1-5
V: TRBV7-2
size: .
D: TRBD1
DNA: TGTGCCAGCAGCCCACGACAGGGGGTTTACAATCAGCCCCAGCATTTT
CDR3: CASSPRQGVYNQPQHF

J: TRBJ1-1
V: TRBV19
size: .
D: .
DNA: TGTGCCAGTAGTATCCCGGGACTTTACACTGAAGCTTTCTTT
CDR3: CASSIPGLYTEAFF

J: TRBJ2-5
V: TRBV9
size: .
D: TRBD1
DNA: TGTGCCAGCAGCGGAAGGACAGGGCTGGTCCAAGAGACCCAGTACTTC
CDR3: CASSGRTGLVQETQYF

J: TRBJ2-1
V: TRBV27
size: .
D: .
DNA: TGTGCCAGCAGCCTAGACAGTTTCTCCTACAATGAGCAGTTCTTC
CDR3: CASSLDSFSYNEQFF

J: TRBJ1-2
V: TRBV30
size: once
D: .
DNA: TGTGCCTGGAGTGGTAGCCGGGTCAACTATGGCTACACCTTC
CDR3: CAWSGSRVNYGYTF

J: TRBJ1-1
V: TRBV25-1
size: .
D: .
DNA: TGTGCCAGCAGTGCCAGGGGCCTATATTGGGCTTTCTTT
CDR3: CASSARGLYWAFF

J: TRBJ2-2
V: TRBV29-1
size: .
D: TRBD2
DNA: TGCAGCGTTGAAGATCCTGGGCCGGGTGGACTAGCGGGAGCAGACGTAACCGGGGAGCTGTTTTTT
CDR3: CSVEDPGPGGLAGADVTGELFF

J: TRBJ2-1
V: TRBV7-6
size: .
D: TRBD2
DNA: TGTGCCAGCAGCTTTCTAGCGGACTCCTACAATGAGCAGTTCTTC
CDR3: CASSFLADSYNEQFF

J: TRBJ2-5
V: TRBV19
size: .
D: TRBD1
DNA: TGTGCCAGTAGCTACTTTGGACAGGCGGAAGAGACCCAGTACTTC
CDR3: CASSYFGQAEETQYF

J: TRBJ1-6
V: TRBV18
size: .
D: TRBD1
DNA: TGTGCCAGCTCACCACGATCCGGACAGGGGTATAATTCACCCCTCCACTTT
CDR3: CASSPRSGQGYNSPLHF

J: TRBJ2-2
V: TRBV5-1
size: .
D: .
DNA: TGCGCCAGCAGCCAGAGGACAGAGCGCACCGGGGAGCTGTTTTTT
CDR3: CASSQRTERTGELFF

J: TRBJ2-2
V: TRBV7-3
size: .
D: TRBD2
DNA: TGTGCCAGCAGCCTCGCCGGGGGGGCGAGAACCGGGGAGCTGTTTTTT
CDR3: CASSLAGGARTGELFF

J: TRBJ1-1
V: TRBV28
size: .
D: .
DNA: TGTGCCAGCACCCGGACACGGAACACTGAAGCTTTCTTT
CDR3: CASTRTRNTEAFF

J: TRBJ2-3
V: TRBV28
size: .
D: .
DNA: TGTGCCAGCAGTTTCCGGGGGAGGACCACAGATACGCAGTATTTT
CDR3: CASSFRGRTTDTQYF

J: TRBJ2-1
V: TRBV18
size: .
D: .
DNA: TGTGCCAGCTCATTTATCAATGAGCAGTTCTTC
CDR3: CASSFINEQFF

J: TRBJ2-5
V: TRBV23-1
size: .
D: TRBD2
DNA: TGCGCCAGCAGTCAATCCTCTGGACTAGCGGGAGGGCAAGAGACCCAGTACTTC
CDR3: CASSQSSGLAGGQETQYF

J: TRBJ2-7
V: TRBV5-5
size: once
D: TRBD1
DNA: TGTGCCAGCAGCCGACAGGGAACCGACTCCTACGAGCAGTACTTC
CDR3: CASSRQGTDSYEQYF

J: TRBJ2-3
V: TRBV4-2
size: few
D: TRBD2
DNA: TGTGCCAGCAGCCAAGACCGACGGGGACTAGAAGATACGCAGTATTTT
CDR3: CASSQDRRGLEDTQYF

J: TRBJ1-5
V: TRBV4-1
size: .
D: .
DNA: TGCGCCAGCAGCGGAAAAGGAGGGGGCAATCAGCCCCAGCATTTT
CDR3: CASSGKGGGNQPQHF